The T cell receptor beta chain under discussion was sequenced for a study of monozygotic twins with inflammatory bowel disease. In preparing each TCR library, about 3.5 ug of total RNA was used. For each CDR3 protein, TCRdb gives one entry from its re-call of the 5' RACE reads, without DNA. The ten most abundant clones cover 1.5% to 2% of a sample with about 210,000 distinct CDR3 sequences. Per germline, CDR1 DFQATT and CDR2 SNEGSKA (reference sequence). This CDR3 is 15 amino acids long. Overall study results and limits: T cell subtypes that differed could not be told apart. The study supported no single strong signal or clonotype linked to IBD.

Points on this clonotype: Its antigen is undetermined.

The sample taken for sequencing was blood. The chain has TRBV20-1 and TRBJ2-3; the TRBD2 assignment by TCRdb is unverifiable without DNA. The clonotype was recovered from a human donor with ulcerative colitis or Crohn's disease, or a healthy co-twin of an affected twin (not recorded which). CDR3 sequence: CSAREASGGVDTQYF.